This T cell receptor beta chain is drawn from a study of OX40 agonist ivuxolimab in advanced cancers. Study outcomes and limitations: The study observed clonal expansion of CD4+ and CD8+ blood T cells by week 6 at 0.1 to 3.0 mg/kg. Among the lowest peripheral clonal expansion occurred in 0.1-3.0 mg/kg partial responders.

This clone is medium-sized. Its specificity is not known. Germline CDR1 reads SEHNR; CDR2 reads FQNEAQ (reference sequence). The V end lost 5 bases, the J end lost 2 bases, and 15 bases lay between the germline ends. The CDR3 is made up of 15 amino acids. Libraries were prepared by immunoSEQ multiplex PCR; TCRdb keeps only in-frame clonotypes and omits some of them. The data hold fewer than 50,000 clones, with about 86% observed a single time. This sequence originates from an adult with an advanced solid tumor such as melanoma, head and neck, liver or kidney cancer. The chain recombines TRBV7-9 with TRBJ1-2; D is unclear. Material: CD4+ or CD8+ T cells sorted from blood, obtained in a trial of the OX40 agonist ivuxolimab. CDR3 nucleotide sequence: TGTGCCAGCAGCCGTTCCGGCAGGAGGAACTATGGCTACACCTTC. This sequence encodes CASSRSGRRNYGYTF.